The 14 T cell receptor beta chains in this list originate from one sample, sequenced in a study of Ad26.COV2.S vaccination and SARS-CoV-2 variants. The table came from immunoSEQ multiplex PCR; TCRdb's copy has only in-frame clones and leaves some out. The top ten clones hold approximately 1.7% of a sample with 450,000 to 550,000 clones, roughly 87% of them seen once. The sample's treatment: roughly 20 received Ad26.COV2.S at low or high dose, single or two shots; 5 received placebo; per-sample allocation not given. Day 63 following the first vaccine or placebo injection was when the samples were taken. The sequences come from peripheral blood, collected in a trial of Ad26.COV2.S vaccine versus placebo. These receptors all stem from a person between 18 and 65 years old who received the Ad26.COV2.S COVID-19 vaccine or a placebo.

V gene TRBV6-2 or TRBV6-3 combines with J gene TRBJ1-2, with D possibly being TRBD1 (5 bases). V dropped 0 bases and J dropped 7 bases, with 21 bases sitting between them. This CDR3 comprises 17 residues. Germline lookup yields CDR1 MNHEY and CDR2 SVGEGT. The chain's CDR3 is CASSYSLQVDILSGYTF. In DNA form, the CDR3 reads TGTGCCAGCAGTTACTCGCTACAGGTGGATATATTAAGTGGCTACACCTTC.

The chain links TRBV7-2 to TRBJ2-3, with TRBD2 identical over 11 bases. V lost 1 base to trimming and J lost 3 bases; unmatched junction nucleotides: 3. The germline V gene has CDR1 SGHTA and CDR2 FQGNSA. The CDR3 is made up of 16 amino acids. In nucleotides, the CDR3 is TGTGCCAGCAGCTTAGTAACTAGCGGGAGTACAGATACGCAGTATTTT. Protein product: CASSLVTSGSTDTQYF.

The gene calls are TRBV2 and TRBJ1-5, with 7 bases identical to TRBD1. Per the germline V gene, CDR1 is SNHLY and CDR2 is FYNNEI. Losses at the gene ends were 7 bases for V and 2 bases for J; bases not matched to a gene: 8. There are 15 residues in the CDR3. The DNA of the CDR3 is TGTGCCAGCAAACGGGACAGCCTTGGCAATCAGCCCCAGCATTTT. Amino acids: CASKRDSLGNQPQHF.

This clone was seen just once. V gene TRBV10-3 combines with J gene TRBJ2-7; 7 bases fit TRBD2. The CDR3 contains 14 residues. Germline V lookup: CDR1 ENHRY, CDR2 SYGVKD. Losses at the gene ends were 10 bases for V and 3 bases for J; bases not matched to a gene: 12. The DNA for the CDR3 is TGTGCCACCAGGTCGGACCGCGGGGGCTACGAGCAGTACTTC. Translation: CATRSDRGGYEQYF.

The gene calls are TRBV28 and TRBJ2-1; D is perhaps TRBD2 (5 bases). This CDR3 comprises 15 residues. Trimming pared 5 bases from V and 8 bases from J, leaving 19 bases between. The V gene's germline CDR1 is MDHEN and CDR2 SYDVKM. The CDR3 sequence is CASSPHGEGSDEQFF. DNA for the CDR3: TGTGCCAGCAGTCCTCACGGAGAAGGTAGCGATGAGCAGTTCTTC.

This clone was counted between two and nine times. CDR3: CASSEAAVPDLDYGYTF. The CDR3 DNA sequence: TGTGCCAGCAGTGAAGCGGCGGTACCCGATCTAGACTATGGCTACACCTTC. This chain connects TRBV2 to TRBJ1-2; D not resolved. The CDR3 runs 17 residues. Germline values: CDR1 SNHLY, CDR2 FYNNEI. Trimming removed 0 bases at V and 3 bases at J, with 17 bases between.

This chain connects TRBV4-2 to TRBJ1-2; a possible D gene is TRBD1 (6 bases). This CDR3 region has 23 residues. CDR1 is LGHNA, CDR2 YNFKEQ, per germline. Trimming stripped 2 bases from V and 1 base from J, with 35 bases between. This CDR3 reads CASSQIGPERGRARLNINYGYTF. CDR3 coding DNA: TGTGCCAGCAGCCAAATCGGGCCCGAACGGGGGCGGGCGCGCCTTAATATTAACTATGGCTACACCTTC.

This clone was seen only a few times. The chain is built from TRBV28 and TRBJ1-2, with 8 bases lining up with TRBD1. The trim removed 2 bases at V and 6 bases at J, leaving 8 bases unmatched. The CDR3 is made up of 15 amino acids. Germline CDR1 is MDHEN and CDR2 is SYDVKM. The CDR3 DNA sequence: TGTGCCAGCAGTTTAGCCCGGGACAGGACAGATGGCTACACCTTC. Translation gives CASSLARDRTDGYTF.

The rearrangement links TRBV7-3 to TRBJ1-2; 9 bases align to TRBD1. The CDR3 has 17 residues. The J segment lost 8 bases and the V segment lost 6 bases, leaving 19 bases of the junction unmatched. The germline gives CDR1 SGHTA, CDR2 FQGTGA. In DNA form, the CDR3 reads TGTGCCAGCAGTTTGAATCCCCGGACAGGGGAGGGGGAAGGCTACACCTTC. As protein: CASSLNPRTGEGEGYTF.

The chain joins TRBV6-1 to TRBJ1-5, with D unclear. The CDR3 length is 14 residues. The germline V gene has CDR1 MNHNS and CDR2 SASEGT. Trimming removed 1 base at V and 4 bases at J, with 8 bases between. For the CDR3, the DNA is TGTGCCAGCAGTGAAGGGCCAGCAAATCAGCCCCAGCATTTT. Translation gives CASSEGPANQPQHF.

V and J are TRBV29-1 and TRBJ1-1; unclear D gene. Germline V lookup: CDR1 SQVTM, CDR2 ANQGSEA. This CDR3 comprises 13 residues. Trimming removed 4 bases from V and 1 base from J, with 10 bases in between. CDR3 nucleotides: TGCAGCGTTGGGGTAGCTCAGAACACTGAAGCTTTCTTT. As protein: CSVGVAQNTEAFF. Full variable domain (outside the CDR3, taken from reference TRBV29-1 and TRBJ1-1): SAVISQKPSRDICQRGTSLTIQCQVDSQVTMMFWYRQQPGQSLTLIATANQGSEATYESGFVIDKFPISRPNLTFSTLTVSNMSPEDSSIYLCSVGVAQNTEAFFGQGTRLTVV.

The chain uses TRBV11-2 and TRBJ2-3; D gene unclear. V shed 3 bases and J shed 2 bases, with 3 bases lying between them. The CDR3 extends over 12 amino acids. Germline-derived CDR1 and CDR2 are SGHAT and FQNNGV. DNA for the CDR3: TGTGCCAGCAGCTTTCCCACAGATACGCAGTATTTT. It is translated as CASSFPTDTQYF.

The chain carries TRBV18 and TRBJ1-2, with 9 bases identical to TRBD1. This CDR3 region has 14 residues. Trimming at V came to 6 bases and at J to 5 bases, leaving 7 bases not matched to a gene. CDR1 is KGHSH, CDR2 LQKENI, per germline. The CDR3: CASSRTGERYGYTF. The CDR3 bases are TGTGCCAGCTCGCGGACAGGGGAGAGATATGGCTACACCTTC.

In its sample, this clone was seen a few times. The rearrangement links TRBV4-2 to TRBJ1-6; no reliable D call. V was cut by 1 base and J by 17 bases, with 15 bases left in between. Germline loops: CDR1 LGHNA, CDR2 YNFKEQ. The CDR3 sequence is 13 residues long. CDR3 in DNA: TGTGCCAGCAGCCAAGTAAACAGCCCCGGAGTCCACTTT. This translates into CASSQVNSPGVHF.